This T cell receptor (beta chain) was sequenced during a study of identical twins. Study findings and constraints: Sequences that were beta out-of-frame showed weaker excess twin sharing. Excess low generation probability was seen in twin-shared out-of-frame alpha sequences. The abundant beta clonotypes from cord blood had fewer insertions, and memory repertoires had none of this.

Unique molecular identifiers were present on the cDNA, which also gained a universal primer site by template switching. TCRdb processed the 5' RACE reads anew with MiXCR; each CDR3 protein has one entry. The repertoire includes hundreds of thousands of distinct CDR3 sequences, more than 20% of them detected once, and 0.48% sits in the top ten. On this clonotype itself: Antigen: not known.

Germline loops: CDR1 MNHNS, CDR2 SASEGT. There are 15 residues in the CDR3. V lost 6 bases, J lost 3 bases, and 7 bases stayed unmatched. This same sample was also part of a study on yellow fever vaccine responses in identical twins.

The chain joins TRBV6-1 to TRBJ1-5; 8 nucleotides align to TRBD1. Specimen: CD4+ T cells sorted from blood. The receptor's source is a woman aged 18-35 years in good health. CDR3 DNA: TGTGCCAGCAGACCAGACAGGGGAGACAATCAGCCCCAGCATTTT. This sequence encodes CASRPDRGDNQPQHF.